Listed here are 21 T cell receptor beta chains from one sample, sequenced in a study of response to subunit inactivated influenza vaccine. TCRdb independently ran MiXCR on the RT-PCR reads; one entry per CDR3 protein. The sample has about 830,000 distinct CDR3 sequences; less than 20% are singletons. This sample comprised PBMCs from blood, obtained around 5 days after vaccination. The receptors were sampled from a man aged 50 or older who received an inactivated influenza vaccine.

This rearrangement joins TRBV7-9 to TRBJ2-4; weak D call: TRBD1 (6 bases). The CDR3 consists of 15 residues. V dropped 2 bases and J dropped 0 bases, with 8 bases sitting between them. Looked up from germline, CDR1 is SEHNR and CDR2 is FQNEAQ (reference sequence). CDR3 in DNA: TGTGCCAGCAGCTTACGAGGGGGAGCCAAAAACATTCAGTACTTC. It encodes CASSLRGGAKNIQYF.

Points on this clonotype: One end of the junction is discordant with germline, which a read error may explain. The rearrangement joins TRBV20-1 to TRBJ2-7; 9 positions agree with TRBD1. Germline assignment: CDR1 DFQATT and CDR2 SNEGSKA (reference sequence). The CDR3 is 17 residues long. CDR3 residues: CCARDPSRTGVSYEQYF. Written as DNA, the CDR3 is TGCTGTGCTAGAGATCCCTCCAGGACAGGGGTCTCCTACGAGCAGTACTTC.

CDR3 loop: CASSLKVGLGVPDTQYF. CDR3 bases: TGTGCCAGCAGCTTGAAGGTGGGACTAGGTGTTCCAGATACGCAGTATTTT. The genes are TRBV7-9 and TRBJ2-3; 8 bases align to TRBD2. V gave up 3 bases and J gave up 4 bases; unmatched junction bases: 12. The CDR3 sequence is 17 residues long. Germline V lookup: CDR1 SEHNR, CDR2 FQNEAQ (reference sequence).

This clonotype was detected a few times. The rearrangement uses TRBV4-3 and TRBJ2-1; no clear D. The CDR3 runs to 14 residues. Trimming shortened V by 3 bases and J by 6 bases, and 12 bases separated the two germline ends. Germline V CDR1 and CDR2: LGHNA, YSLEER. The CDR3 sequence is CASSHTDKPNEQFF. The CDR3 DNA sequence: TGCGCCAGCAGCCATACCGACAAGCCCAATGAGCAGTTCTTC.

V usage is TRBV6-1 and J usage is TRBJ2-5; D gene unclear. The CDR3 sequence is 14 residues long. Per germline, CDR1 MNHNS and CDR2 SASEGT. V lost 5 bases and J 0 bases, leaving 10 bases between the germline ends. CDR3 in amino acids: CASSQYQYQETQYF. The CDR3, as DNA: TGTGCCAGCAGTCAGTACCAGTACCAAGAGACCCAGTACTTC.

The chain combines TRBV6-5 with TRBJ2-2, with 10 bases aligning to TRBD2. The CDR3 consists of 15 residues. Per germline, CDR1 MNHEY and CDR2 SVGAGI. Trimming removed 0 bases from V and 6 bases from J; junction bases left unmatched: 1. The CDR3 here is CASSYSAGGPGELFF. Written as DNA, the CDR3 is TGTGCCAGCAGTTACTCAGCGGGGGGGCCCGGGGAGCTGTTTTTT.

The V and J genes are TRBV20-1 and TRBJ2-1, with TRBD2 matching 8 bases. The CDR3 sequence is 14 residues long. Trimming cost V 5 bases and J 10 bases; bases outside gene matches: 13. Germline V CDR1 and CDR2: DFQATT, SNEGSKA (reference sequence). CDR3 coding DNA: TGCAGTGCTTCGGGAGGGCCGCCGGACGGGGAGCAGTTCTTC. The encoded protein is CSASGGPPDGEQFF.

This clonotype has a count of ten or more. The chain recombines TRBV12-3 or TRBV12-4 with TRBJ2-1; weak D call: TRBD1 (7 bases). The CDR3 runs 14 residues. V gave up 6 bases and J gave up 3 bases, with 12 bases separating them. The CDR3: CASSPGGGYNEQFF. CDR3 bases: TGTGCCAGCAGCCCAGGGGGAGGCTACAATGAGCAGTTCTTC.

J is TRBJ2-5 and V is TRBV5-6, with 11 bases that match TRBD2. Germline-derived CDR1 and CDR2 are SGHDT and YYEEEE. V was pared by 4 bases and J by 0 bases, with 5 bases of the junction left unmatched. CDR3 length: 16 amino acids. Written as DNA, the CDR3 is TGTGCCAGCAGCCTGGGACTAGCGGTGAACCAAGAGACCCAGTACTTC. Its protein product is CASSLGLAVNQETQYF.

This clonotype was found many times. The genes are TRBV12-3 or TRBV12-4 and TRBJ2-3; D call uncertain. V was cut by 1 base and J by 11 bases, with 7 bases left in between. CDR3 size: 11 residues. The CDR3 spells CASSLEPEQYF. As DNA, the CDR3 is TGTGCCAGCAGTTTAGAGCCCGAGCAGTATTTT.

This clonotype was observed a single time. This clone may be a read error of a much larger clone one base away. The chain combines TRBV20-1 with TRBJ2-7; D is undetermined. Germline CDR1 reads DFQATT; CDR2 reads SNEGSKA (reference sequence). V lost 6 bases and J 4 bases, leaving 13 bases between the germline ends. The CDR3 has 12 amino acids. CDR3 bases: TGCAGTGCGGAATCTGCCCCGTACGAGCAGTACTTC. This encodes CSAESAPYEQYF.

V usage is TRBV6-5 and J usage is TRBJ2-7; TRBD1 might be the D (6 bases). This CDR3 contains 14 residues. The germline gives CDR1 MNHEY, CDR2 SVGAGI. The V gene lost 4 bases and the J gene lost 5 bases, with 15 bases spanning the gap. CDR3 protein: CASSLFRGSDEQYF. CDR3 sequence (DNA): TGTGCCAGCAGTTTGTTCAGGGGTTCTGACGAGCAGTACTTC.

This clonotype was observed a handful of times. The CDR3 spells CASRSGRSYNEQFF. The DNA of the CDR3 is TGTGCCAGCAGGTCGGGACGGTCCTACAATGAGCAGTTCTTC. The chain combines TRBV12-3 or TRBV12-4 with TRBJ2-1; possibly TRBD1 or TRBD2 for D (5 bases each). V lost 6 bases and J 1 base, leaving 10 bases between the germline ends. This CDR3 region has 14 residues.

The gene calls are TRBV9 and TRBJ2-3; 11 bases fit TRBD2. Looked up from germline, CDR1 is SGDLS and CDR2 is YYNGEE. The ends lost 2 bases at V and 5 bases at J; junction bases unmatched: 7. The CDR3 sequence is 16 residues long. The CDR3 bases are TGTGCCAGCAGCGTTCTTAGCGGGGGGGCCTTAGATACGCAGTATTTT. Its translation is CASSVLSGGALDTQYF. Complete variable domain (other parts from reference TRBV9 and TRBJ2-3): DSGVTQTPKHLITATGQRVTLRCSPRSGDLSVYWYQQSLDQGLQFLIQYYNGEERAKGNILERFSAQQFPDLHSELNLSSLELGDSALYFCASSVLSGGALDTQYFGPGTRLTVL.

This clonotype was detected many times. The chain couples TRBV5-6 to TRBJ1-6; 8 nucleotides align to TRBD1. J gave up 6 bases and V 3 bases, and 8 bases lay outside the gene matches. Germline lookup yields CDR1 SGHDT and CDR2 YYEEEE. The CDR3 runs to 16 residues. The CDR3 region has the DNA TGTGCCAGCAGCTCCGGGACAGGTCTTCTTAATTCACCCCTCCACTTT. Its protein product is CASSSGTGLLNSPLHF. The whole variable domain, filled in from reference TRBV5-6 and TRBJ1-6, reads DAGVTQSPTHLIKTRGQQVTLRCSPKSGHDTVSWYQQALGQGPQFIFQYYEEEERQRGNFPDRFSGHQFPNYSSELNVNALLLGDSALYLCASSSGTGLLNSPLHFGNGTRLTVT.

The chain employs TRBV5-1 and TRBJ2-3, with 11 bases fitting TRBD2. In germline, CDR1 is SGHRS, CDR2 YFSETQ. CDR3 length: 18 amino acids. The trim removed 0 bases at V and 2 bases at J, leaving 8 bases unmatched. CDR3 sequence (DNA): TGCGCCAGCAGCTTGGGGCCTCTAGCGGGAGGCGACACAGATACGCAGTATTTT. It specifies CASSLGPLAGGDTDTQYF.

This clonotype has ten or more counts. This chain uses TRBV20-1 with TRBJ2-4; 11 bases are a match to TRBD2. With 0 bases clipped from V and 0 bases from J, the junction kept 10 bases outside the gene matches. The CDR3 contains 19 residues. Germline lookup yields CDR1 DFQATT and CDR2 SNEGSKA (reference sequence). In nucleotides, the CDR3 is TGCAGTGCTAGAGATCCTAGCGGGGGGTTCCTAGTAGCCAAAAACATTCAGTACTTC. Translation: CSARDPSGGFLVAKNIQYF.

The chain combines TRBV7-2 with TRBJ1-2; tentatively, D is TRBD1 (6 bases). Germline V CDR1 and CDR2: SGHTA, FQGNSA. The CDR3 has 15 amino acids. Trimming took off 4 bases at V and 3 bases at J, with 15 bases between the two ends. In DNA, the CDR3 is TGTGCCAGCAGCTCCCCAGGGGAGATGGACTATGGCTACACCTTC. Protein: CASSSPGEMDYGYTF.

The chain recombines TRBV28 with TRBJ1-2; D perhaps matches TRBD1 (6 bases). Germline CDR1 is MDHEN and CDR2 is SYDVKM. The V end lost 3 bases, the J end lost 5 bases, and 13 bases lay between the germline ends. The CDR3 totals 14 residues. The CDR3: CASSFLPQGYGYTF. CDR3 coding DNA: TGTGCCAGCAGTTTCCTCCCGCAGGGGTATGGCTACACCTTC.

This sequence joins TRBV28 and TRBJ2-7; D is unclear. Germline CDR1 and CDR2: MDHEN and SYDVKM. This CDR3 region has 15 residues. The V end was cut by 4 bases, the J end by 3 bases, with 16 bases between. The CDR3 protein is CASSSFGPSGYEQYF. For the CDR3, the DNA is TGTGCCAGCAGTTCCTTTGGGCCTTCGGGCTACGAGCAGTACTTC. Using reference TRBV28 and TRBJ2-7 for the parts outside the CDR3, the full variable domain is DVKVTQSSRYLVKRTGEKVFLECVQDMDHENMFWYRQDPGLGLRLIYFSYDVKMKEKGDIPEGYSVSREKKERFSLILESASTNQTSMYLCASSSFGPSGYEQYFGPGTRLTVT.

This clonotype was counted ten times or more. The V gene is TRBV12-3 or TRBV12-4, the J gene TRBJ1-4; 7 positions agree with TRBD1. This CDR3 region has 15 residues. V lost 5 bases and J lost 7; bases outside the gene matches: 10. CDR3 bases: TGTGCCAGCAGTCCCACTGACAGGGAGGTTGAAAAACTGTTTTTT. Protein sequence: CASSPTDREVEKLFF.